This T cell receptor (beta chain) emerged from a study of blood T cells in healthy people across ages. The study, taken as a whole, reports: No conclusive comparison of naive versus antigen-experienced cells was possible with unsorted PBMCs.

The CDR3 length is 15 residues. Per germline, CDR1 SQVTM and CDR2 ANQGSEA. Trimming left V 1 base short and J 2 bases short, with 14 bases between. With regard to this clonotype: Its antigen is unknown.

Combining a sample-barcoded 5' primer with a J-beta primer mix, a second PCR ran for roughly 7 to 12 cycles. One entry per CDR3 protein, called by TCRdb with MiXCR from the 5' RACE reads. Here the sample spans around 1,500,000 distinct CDR3 sequences, around two fifths being singletons. This receptor was identified in a woman aged 18-35 years in good health. The chain links TRBV29-1 to TRBJ1-2, with D tentatively TRBD1 (5 bases). Input material: blood. The CDR3 bases are TGCAGCGTTGAAGGAGCCGGGGGTGTCAACTATGGCTACACCTTC. This codes for CSVEGAGGVNYGYTF. The full variable domain, with the rest looked up from reference TRBV29-1 and TRBJ1-2, is SAVISQKPSRDICQRGTSLTIQCQVDSQVTMMFWYRQQPGQSLTLIATANQGSEATYESGFVIDKFPISRPNLTFSTLTVSNMSPEDSSIYLCSVEGAGGVNYGYTFGSGTRLTVV.